This T cell receptor beta chain was captured in a study of blood T cell repertoires in COVID-19. Study at large: COVID-19 samples, acute and convalescent, were from the United States, Italy and Spain. From T cells, B-cell-depleted T cells, or PBMCs came the material, which was cDNA or gDNA.

Allocation to cohorts depended on clinical history reported by the participants. Original data processing: Amplification with reference gene primers provided the estimates of nucleated cell counts. The table came from immunoSEQ multiplex PCR; TCRdb's copy has only in-frame clones and leaves some out. Clonal size and the V and J genes are those of that table, whereas D and trimming came from the DNA. The table records almost 250,000 clones, about 88% of them present only once. Sequencing input: PBMCs or T cells enriched from blood (not recorded which). The clonotype originates from a woman between 45 and 60 years old who had recovered from COVID-19.

The CDR3 sequence is CASSQTGVREETQYF. The CDR3 nucleotides are TGTGCCAGCTCACAGACAGGGGTGAGGGAAGAGACCCAGTACTTC. The V and J genes are TRBV18 and TRBJ2-5, with 8 bases identical to TRBD1. Germline values: CDR1 KGHSH, CDR2 LQKENI. J was trimmed by 3 bases and V by 4 bases; bases with no gene match: 7. This CDR3 comprises 15 residues.